This T cell receptor (beta chain) was sequenced during a study of T cells in Graves' hyperthyroidism and ophthalmopathy. The germline V gene has CDR1 LGHDT and CDR2 YNNKEL (reference sequence). There are 14 residues in the CDR3. Losses at the gene ends were 4 bases for V and 6 bases for J; bases not matched to a gene: 2. Graves' hyperthyroidism qualified as stable when ophthalmopathy did not progress within 18 months. The source material, RNA transcripts, was used to amplify TCR beta CDR3 regions. First-round RT-PCR targeting the TCR CDR3 was performed with the HTBI primer set. Each CDR3 protein gets one entry after TCRdb re-called the multiplex PCR reads with MiXCR. The data contain hundreds of thousands of distinct CDR3 sequences, 15% to 19% of them singletons.

V usage is TRBV3-1 and J usage is TRBJ2-7; 14 bases agree with TRBD2. The specimen sequenced was blood. The receptor comes from a young woman with Graves' hyperthyroidism. CDR3 loop: CASSPGLAGVEQYF. The DNA of the CDR3 is TGTGCCAGCAGCCCGGGACTAGCGGGAGTCGAGCAGTACTTC.